Listed below are T cell receptor beta chains from one sample, sequenced in a study of regulatory T cells in long-lasting Graves disease. TCRdb itself ran the multiplex PCR reads through MiXCR, one entry per CDR3 protein. Among fewer than 550,000 distinct CDR3 sequences, 20% to 25% were seen once, and the ten largest hold 7.1%. The material was peripheral blood mononuclear cells (PBMCs), obtained when the disease was refractory, from a patient treated with antithyroid drugs. The receptors derive from a female donor with Graves disease. CDR3s include the opening cysteine and the closing phenylalanine or tryptophan. The D gene is left open where the match is weak. Clone size is not always given. Where it is, it says once, few, many or a class for expanded clones.

V	J	D	size	CDR3	DNA
TRBV28	TRBJ2-2	.	many	CASTEEGANTGELFF	TGTGCCAGCACCGAGGAGGGGGCTAACACCGGGGAGCTGTTTTTT
TRBV15	TRBJ1-4	.	many	CATRAAGGATNEKLFF	TGTGCCACCAGGGCGGCTGGGGGTGCAACTAATGAAAAACTGTTTTTT
TRBV27	TRBJ2-7	.	many	CASSLESSSYEQYF	TGTGCCAGCAGTTTAGAGTCAAGCTCCTACGAGCAGTACTTC
TRBV10-1	TRBJ1-1	.	many	CASSYRVEGTEAFF	TGCGCCAGCTCATACAGGGTTGAGGGCACTGAAGCTTTCTTT
TRBV11-2	TRBJ2-1	TRBD1	.	CASSRGQGVENEQFF	TGTGCCAGCTCAAGGGGACAGGGAGTAGAAAATGAGCAGTTCTTC
TRBV6-1	TRBJ2-7	.	few	CASMDSSHEQYF	TGTGCCAGCATGGACAGTTCCCACGAGCAGTACTTC
TRBV6-1	TRBJ1-4	TRBD1	.	CASSLGTGVHIEKLFF	TGTGCCAGCAGCCTCGGGACAGGGGTTCACATCGAAAAACTGTTTTTT
TRBV12-3/TRBV12-4	TRBJ2-7	.	few	CASRQGGGPLLLDYEQYF	TGTGCCAGTCGACAGGGCGGGGGGCCCCTCCTCCTCGACTACGAGCAGTACTTC
TRBV12-3/TRBV12-4	TRBJ2-5	.	many	CASRLPSGETQYF	TGTGCCAGCAGGCTACCCTCAGGGGAGACCCAGTACTTC
TRBV5-1	TRBJ1-4	TRBD1	.	CASSVGTGVDEKLFF	TGCGCCAGCAGCGTGGGGACAGGGGTTGATGAAAAACTGTTTTTT
TRBV29-1	TRBJ2-6	.	few	CSVEEMAPGAGANVLTF	TGCAGCGTTGAAGAGATGGCGCCGGGGGCTGGGGCCAACGTCCTGACTTTC
TRBV5-6	TRBJ1-3	.	.	CASSRGRRTGNTIYF	TGTGCCAGCAGCCGGGGACGGAGAACTGGAAACACCATATATTTT
TRBV2	TRBJ1-6	TRBD1	.	CASSVGGRRETGESPLHF	TGTGCCAGCAGTGTAGGCGGCAGGCGGGAGACAGGGGAGTCACCCCTCCACTTT
TRBV6-1	TRBJ2-2	.	many	CASNPTDTGELFF	TGTGCCAGCAATCCGACAGATACCGGGGAGCTGTTTTTT
TRBV24-1	TRBJ2-7	.	.	CATQRGGTYKQYF	TGTGCCACCCAACGGGGCGGAACCTACAAGCAGTACTTC
TRBV12-3/TRBV12-4	TRBJ1-1	.	many	CASSLVGRGTNTEAFF	TGTGCCAGCAGTTTAGTCGGCAGAGGAACGAACACTGAAGCTTTCTTT
TRBV27	TRBJ2-7	.	.	CASGWLYEQYF	TGTGCCAGCGGCTGGTTATACGAGCAGTACTTC
TRBV29-1	TRBJ1-1	.	few	CSVRINTEAFF	TGCAGCGTGCGAATCAACACTGAAGCTTTCTTT
TRBV5-5	TRBJ1-6	.	.	CASSSTVTNSPLHF	TGTGCCAGCAGCTCGACAGTGACTAATTCACCCCTCCACTTT
TRBV6-2/TRBV6-3	TRBJ2-5	TRBD2	.	CASSTSSGRKQETQYF	TGTGCCAGCAGTACTTCTAGCGGGAGAAAGCAAGAGACCCAGTACTTC
TRBV11-2	TRBJ2-7	.	many	CASSRDSYYEQYF	TGTGCCAGCAGCCGGGACTCCTACTACGAGCAGTACTTC
TRBV5-1	TRBJ2-7	.	few	CASSHGQPGPDEQYF	TGCGCCAGCAGCCATGGACAGCCGGGTCCAGACGAGCAGTACTTC
TRBV7-2	TRBJ1-4	TRBD1	many	CASSFAGGWEKLFF	TGTGCCAGCAGCTTTGCAGGGGGCTGGGAAAAACTGTTTTTT
TRBV6-1	TRBJ2-7	.	many	CASTPQTLNYEQYF	TGTGCCAGCACGCCTCAAACCCTAAACTACGAGCAGTACTTC